Shown below are 22 T cell receptor beta chains from a single sample sequenced in a study of shared T cell receptors in the human thymus (dated by TCRdb to about 2021). The library was prepared using the immunoSEQ multiplex PCR assay. The source is immuneACCESS, and TCRdb retained only in-frame sequences with V and J called. Part of the clones is not carried over; for the studies checked, unresolved V genes explain less than half of this, and the remainder is unexplained. The sample includes about 610,000 clones, with roughly 88% observed a single time. Together, the top ten hold 0.01% of the sample. Separately, the same data were catalogued under a study of human thymus T cells.

Material: thymocytes. Source of these receptors: a boy under three years old with a congenital heart defect. Donor details come from another sample of the same person, matched by shared clones.

The J gene is TRBJ1-5, the V gene TRBV10-3, with no clear D. Germline V gene lookup returns CDR1 ENHRY and CDR2 SYGVKD. This CDR3 comprises 11 residues. Trimming took 10 bases from V and 7 from J, leaving 11 bases between them. In nucleotides, the CDR3 is TGTGCCACCGGGGTAGGACAGCCCCAGCATTTT. Its translation: CATGVGQPQHF.

On this clone: The same CDR3 can be traced to other DNA sequences in this sample. The rearrangement links TRBV9 to TRBJ2-3, with a possible D match to TRBD1 (6 bases). The CDR3 runs 15 residues. Between the trimmed V and J ends, which lost 0 bases and 1 base, there was a span of 9 bases. Germline V gives CDR1 SGDLS, CDR2 YYNGEE. The CDR3 coding sequence is TGTGCCAGCAGCGTAGGGGGACAAGGCACAGATACGCAGTATTTT. It is translated as CASSVGGQGTDTQYF.

This clone appeared once. The rearrangement uses TRBV27 and TRBJ2-7; 13 bases match TRBD2. Germline CDR1 reads MNHEY; CDR2 reads SMNVEV (reference sequence). V lost 5 bases to trimming and J lost 8 bases; unmatched junction nucleotides: 15. This CDR3 has 17 residues. As DNA, the CDR3 is TGTGCCAGCAGTAAATCAGCCGTTGGGACTAGCGGGAAAAAGCAGTACTTC. Translated, it gives CASSKSAVGTSGKKQYF.

The chain joins TRBV27 to TRBJ1-2; D is perhaps TRBD1 (5 bases). CDR3 length: 15 residues. Between the trimmed V and J ends, which lost 2 bases and 2 bases, there was a span of 12 bases. In germline, CDR1 is MNHEY, CDR2 SMNVEV (reference sequence). CDR3 nucleotides: TGTGCCAGCAGTTTAAAGGGCGCAGGGAACTATGGCTACACCTTC. Its protein is CASSLKGAGNYGYTF.

The chain has TRBV27 and TRBJ1-1; 8 positions agree with TRBD1. Trimming at V came to 8 bases and at J to 5 bases, leaving 10 bases not matched to a gene. This CDR3 is built from 14 residues. Germline V gives CDR1 MNHEY, CDR2 SMNVEV (reference sequence). CDR3 amino acids: CASGPTGGQTEAFF. The CDR3 coding sequence is TGTGCCAGCGGACCAACAGGGGGTCAAACTGAAGCTTTCTTT.

The chain links TRBV29-1 to TRBJ2-7; a weak D match, TRBD1 (5 bases). Germline loops: CDR1 SQVTM, CDR2 ANQGSEA. The ends were cut back, 3 bases at V and 0 bases at J, with 12 bases in the middle. The CDR3 totals 14 residues. The CDR3 DNA sequence: TGCAGCGTTGACGCAGGGCCTCCCTCCTACGAGCAGTACTTC. It codes for CSVDAGPPSYEQYF.

The chain is built from TRBV28 and TRBJ2-1; 11 bases fit TRBD2. This CDR3 spans 14 amino acids. Trimming at V came to 2 bases and at J to 10 bases, leaving 4 bases not matched to a gene. Germline-derived CDR1 and CDR2 are MDHEN and SYDVKM. The chain's CDR3 is CASSLTSGSREQFF. The DNA for the CDR3 is TGTGCCAGCAGTTTAACTAGCGGGAGCAGGGAGCAGTTCTTC.

This clone has only one observation. The chain carries TRBV7-9 and TRBJ2-7; TRBD2 agrees at 12 bases. This CDR3 has 16 residues. Germline V gene lookup returns CDR1 SEHNR and CDR2 FQNEAQ (reference sequence). The V gene end was trimmed by 6 bases and the J gene end by 3 bases; junction bases not matched to a gene: 9. The CDR3 region is CASRGLAGGLVYEQYF. CDR3 DNA: TGTGCCAGCAGGGGGCTAGCGGGAGGGCTGGTCTACGAGCAGTACTTC.

The chain joins TRBV28 to TRBJ2-7; 10 nucleotides line up with TRBD1. Germline assignment: CDR1 MDHEN and CDR2 SYDVKM. The V and J ends lost 6 bases and 2 bases, in that order; junction bases with no gene match: 4. This CDR3 has 14 residues. The CDR3 DNA follows: TGTGCCAGCAGACCGGGACAGGGGCCCTACGAGCAGTACTTC. Protein: CASRPGQGPYEQYF.

The rearrangement joins TRBV2 to TRBJ2-1, with 9 positions matching TRBD2. J gave up 4 bases and V 4 bases, and 2 bases lay outside the gene matches. From germline, CDR1 is SNHLY and CDR2 FYNNEI. This CDR3 region has 14 residues. The DNA for the CDR3 is TGTGCCAGCAGTGCGCGGGAGGGTTACAATGAGCAGTTCTTC. Translation: CASSAREGYNEQFF. Using reference TRBV2 and TRBJ2-1 for the parts outside the CDR3, the full variable domain is EPEVTQTPSHQVTQMGQEVILRCVPISNHLYFYWYRQILGQKVEFLVSFYNNEISEKSEIFDDQFSVERPDGSNFTLKIRSTKLEDSAMYFCASSAREGYNEQFFGPGTRLTVL.

The chain has TRBV27 and TRBJ1-5; the match to TRBD1 covers 8 bases. From germline, CDR1 is MNHEY and CDR2 SMNVEV (reference sequence). The CDR3 sequence is 18 residues long. J lost 1 base, V lost 1 base, and 9 bases had no gene match. The chain's CDR3 is CASSLLGTGPLSNQPQHF. In DNA, the CDR3 is TGTGCCAGCAGTTTATTGGGGACAGGACCTCTAAGCAATCAGCCCCAGCATTTT.

The V gene is TRBV29-1, the J gene TRBJ2-7, with 10 bases fitting TRBD2. This CDR3 contains 17 residues. Germline V gene data show CDR1 as SQVTM and CDR2 as ANQGSEA. The J segment lost 5 bases and the V segment lost 4 bases, leaving 17 bases of the junction unmatched. CDR3 DNA sequence: TGCAGCGTTGGAAAAGAGACTAGCGGGCGGAGCGTGGACGAGCAGTACTTC. This gives the protein CSVGKETSGRSVDEQYF.

This chain uses TRBV7-9 with TRBJ2-1, with TRBD2 matching over 9 bases. Germline lookup yields CDR1 SEHNR and CDR2 FQNEAQ (reference sequence). The V segment lost 5 bases and the J segment 8 bases; nucleotides outside the gene matches: 10. CDR3 length: 15 residues. The CDR3 sequence: CASSPRGLAPHEQFF. The CDR3 nucleotides are TGTGCCAGCAGCCCCCGGGGACTAGCCCCCCATGAGCAGTTCTTC.

The V and J genes are TRBV5-1 and TRBJ2-7; 10 bases are shared with TRBD2. V lost 5 bases to trimming and J lost 5 bases; unmatched junction nucleotides: 13. The CDR3 totals 16 residues. Germline CDR1 reads SGHRS; CDR2 reads YFSETQ. In DNA, the CDR3 is TGCGCCAGCAGTAAGATATATAGCGGGAGGTTCCACGAGCAGTACTTC. It yields the protein CASSKIYSGRFHEQYF.

The chain recombines TRBV28 with TRBJ2-7; 9 nucleotides line up with TRBD1. Germline values: CDR1 MDHEN, CDR2 SYDVKM. This CDR3 spans 15 amino acids. Trimming cost V 4 bases and J 3 bases; bases outside gene matches: 7. The CDR3 region is CASSSGTGYVYEQYF. CDR3 nucleotides: TGTGCCAGCAGTTCCGGGACAGGGTACGTCTACGAGCAGTACTTC.

The chain employs TRBV19 and TRBJ2-6; the D is unclear. The CDR3 has 13 residues. The germline V and J ends were trimmed by 6 bases and 2 bases, with 5 bases remaining between them. Germline lookup yields CDR1 LNHDA and CDR2 SQIVND (reference sequence). This CDR3 is CASSSAGANVLTF. The CDR3 DNA follows: TGTGCCAGTAGCTCCGCTGGGGCCAACGTCCTGACTTTC.

The chain is built from TRBV19 and TRBJ2-4, with TRBD2 identical over 7 bases. The V gene end was trimmed by 4 bases and the J gene end by 4 bases; junction bases not matched to a gene: 7. The CDR3 totals 15 residues. Germline assignment: CDR1 LNHDA and CDR2 SQIVND (reference sequence). The CDR3 is CASSSPGGKKNIQYF. Written as DNA, the CDR3 is TGTGCCAGTAGTAGCCCGGGGGGAAAGAAAAACATTCAGTACTTC.

This sequence joins TRBV5-1 and TRBJ2-1, with TRBD2 matching 10 bases. The germline V gene has CDR1 SGHRS and CDR2 YFSETQ. The CDR3 covers 20 residues. The ends lost 0 bases at V and 1 base at J; junction bases unmatched: 13. The CDR3 sequence is CASSLVASGSRRGSYNEQFF. In DNA form, the CDR3 reads TGCGCCAGCAGCTTGGTGGCTAGCGGGAGCCGGAGGGGGTCCTACAATGAGCAGTTCTTC.

The J gene is TRBJ2-1, the V gene TRBV27; 10 bases match TRBD2. The CDR3 loop spans 15 amino acids. Germline V gives CDR1 MNHEY, CDR2 SMNVEV (reference sequence). After removal of 5 bases from V and 7 bases from J, the junction contained 8 bases not matched to a gene. CDR3 amino acids: CASSRLAGGANEQFF. CDR3 coding DNA: TGTGCCAGCAGTAGACTAGCGGGTGGCGCGAATGAGCAGTTCTTC.

This clone was observed a handful of times. Relative to the germline gene, one junction end is altered; a read error may explain this. This sequence joins TRBV7-7 and TRBJ2-1; a weak D match, TRBD1 (6 bases). The germline V gene encodes CDR1 SSHAT and CDR2 FNYEAQ (reference sequence). CDR3 length: 17 amino acids. CDR3 coding DNA: TGTGCTAGCAGCCCCACCCGGGACACAATCGCCTACAATGAGCAGTTCTTC. Translated, it gives CASSPTRDTIAYNEQFF.

V gene TRBV2 combines with J gene TRBJ2-7; 9 nucleotides match TRBD1. The CDR3 spans 14 residues. J was trimmed by 5 bases and V by 6 bases; bases with no gene match: 8. CDR1 and CDR2 from the germline V gene are SNHLY and FYNNEI. In DNA form, the CDR3 reads TGTGCCAGCAGACCCACAGGGGGCCTGGACGAGCAGTACTTC. Its protein product is CASRPTGGLDEQYF. Complete variable domain (other parts from reference TRBV2 and TRBJ2-7): EPEVTQTPSHQVTQMGQEVILRCVPISNHLYFYWYRQILGQKVEFLVSFYNNEISEKSEIFDDQFSVERPDGSNFTLKIRSTKLEDSAMYFCASRPTGGLDEQYFGPGTRLTVT.

The V and J genes are TRBV5-1 and TRBJ1-2, with 7 bases fitting TRBD1. Germline V gives CDR1 SGHRS, CDR2 YFSETQ. V trimming: 1 base; J trimming: 4 bases; junction bases outside the gene matches: 4. This CDR3 contains 14 residues. The CDR3 nucleotides read TGCGCCAGCAGCTTGAGGGGACAGACCTATGGCTACACCTTC. Translation: CASSLRGQTYGYTF.